This passage covers 20 T cell receptor beta chains from one sample sequenced in a study of blood T cell repertoires in COVID-19. Assay: immunoSEQ multiplex PCR; the TCRdb copy retains only in-frame clones and omits some. The table has roughly 60,000 clones, more than 75% seen once. Material for sequencing was peripheral blood. The receptors derive from a man between 65 and 80 years old with acute or convalescent COVID-19.

The genes are TRBV5-1 and TRBJ1-1; 7 bases are shared with TRBD1. This CDR3 has 14 amino acids. V was clipped by 4 bases and J by 2 bases; unmatched bases: 5. Germline V lookup: CDR1 SGHRS, CDR2 YFSETQ. This CDR3 is CASSEQGINTEAFF. As DNA, the CDR3 is TGCGCCAGCAGCGAACAGGGGATCAACACTGAAGCTTTCTTT.

This clone showed up just a few times. The genes are TRBV5-1 and TRBJ2-2; D gene uncertain. Germline V gene lookup returns CDR1 SGHRS and CDR2 YFSETQ. Trimming left V 4 bases short and J 2 bases short, with 6 bases between. The CDR3 consists of 13 residues. The chain's CDR3 is CASSIQNTGELFF. DNA of the CDR3: TGCGCCAGCAGCATTCAAAACACCGGGGAGCTGTTTTTT.

This clone was seen just once. The chain combines TRBV18 with TRBJ2-5; 8 positions match TRBD1. The CDR3 runs to 16 residues. CDR1 is KGHSH and CDR2 is LQKENI in the germline V gene. The J segment lost 5 bases and the V segment lost 3 bases, leaving 11 bases of the junction unmatched. Here the CDR3 DNA reads TGTGCCAGCTCACCTCCGGACAGGGCGGAGCTGGAGACCCAGTACTTC. It codes for CASSPPDRAELETQYF. Combining the CDR3 with reference TRBV18 and TRBJ2-5 gives the whole variable domain NAGVMQNPRHLVRRRGQEARLRCSPMKGHSHVYWYRQLPEEGLKFMVYLQKENIIDESGMPKERFSAEFPKEGPSILRIQQVVRGDSAAYFCASSPPDRAELETQYFGPGTRLLVL.

V and J are TRBV30 and TRBJ1-2; 7 nucleotides match TRBD1. This CDR3 comprises 13 residues. V shed 4 bases and J 7 bases; nucleotides not matched to a gene: 9. Germline V lookup: CDR1 GTSNPN, CDR2 SVGIG (reference sequence). CDR3 amino acids: CAWTKGNRGGYTF. CDR3 coding DNA: TGTGCCTGGACCAAGGGCAACAGGGGTGGCTACACCTTC.

This chain joins TRBV4-2 and TRBJ1-2, with 12 positions matching TRBD1. The V gene end was trimmed by 0 bases and the J gene end by 8 bases; junction bases not matched to a gene: 4. The CDR3 contains 15 residues. Germline CDR1 is LGHNA and CDR2 is YNFKEQ. CDR3 residues: CASSQDAGTGGGYTF. The CDR3 DNA reads TGTGCCAGCAGCCAAGATGCAGGGACAGGGGGCGGCTACACCTTC.

This chain links TRBV7-8 with TRBJ2-3, with a possible D match to TRBD2 (6 bases). V was cut by 3 bases and J by 5 bases, with 12 bases left in between. This CDR3 spans 14 amino acids. The germline CDR1 and CDR2 sequences are SGHVS and FQNEAQ. In nucleotides, the CDR3 is TGTGCCAGCAGCTTCACACGGGAGAAAGATACGCAGTATTTT. Its protein product is CASSFTREKDTQYF.

This rearrangement joins TRBV6-6 to TRBJ1-5; the D is unclear. V was clipped by 7 bases and J by 7 bases, with 14 bases between them. The germline gives CDR1 MNHNY, CDR2 SVGAGI (reference sequence). This CDR3 spans 13 amino acids. The CDR3 protein is CASTDAWEQPQHF. The CDR3 DNA reads TGTGCCAGCACCGACGCCTGGGAGCAGCCCCAGCATTTT.

This chain uses TRBV5-4 with TRBJ1-6; perhaps TRBD1 as D (5 bases). Per germline, CDR1 SGHNT and CDR2 YYREEE (reference sequence). The CDR3 consists of 19 residues. With 4 bases removed from V and 4 bases from J, the gap between germline ends came to 24 bases. Here the CDR3 DNA reads TGTGCCAGCAGCCACGACCAGCTCCGGACAACTACTTATAATTCACCCCTCCACTTT. Its protein product is CASSHDQLRTTTYNSPLHF.

This clone was detected a few times. The rearrangement links TRBV7-9 to TRBJ1-3; TRBD1 agrees at 10 bases. The CDR3 is made up of 16 amino acids. V shed 3 bases and J 2 bases; nucleotides not matched to a gene: 4. CDR1 SEHNR and CDR2 FQNEAQ come from the germline V gene (reference sequence). This chain's CDR3 is CASSLTGGYPGNTIYF. Here the CDR3 DNA reads TGTGCCAGCAGCTTGACAGGGGGCTACCCTGGAAACACCATATATTTT.

The V gene is TRBV12-5, the J gene TRBJ2-1; 9 bases are shared with TRBD2. This CDR3 spans 16 amino acids. The V gene end was trimmed by 2 bases and the J gene end by 7 bases; junction bases not matched to a gene: 9. The germline CDR1 and CDR2 sequences are LGHNT and FRNRAP. The CDR3 DNA sequence: TGTGCTAGTGGTTTGTTTTCTGGCGGGAGGGCGAATGAGCAGTTCTTC. Residues: CASGLFSGGRANEQFF.

The rearrangement links TRBV5-1 to TRBJ2-1; a weak D match, TRBD2 (5 bases). This CDR3 region has 16 residues. V was trimmed by 4 bases and J by 0 bases, leaving 14 bases between them. The germline gives CDR1 SGHRS, CDR2 YFSETQ. The CDR3 DNA follows: TGCGCCAGCAGCCCCCGGCCGGGGAGCTCCTACAATGAGCAGTTCTTC. Translation gives CASSPRPGSSYNEQFF.

The chain employs TRBV3-1 (or the pseudogene TRBV3-2) and TRBJ1-5; no clear D. Germline CDR1 LGHDT, CDR2 YNNKEL (reference sequence). Trimming cost V 3 bases and J 9 bases, with 9 bases left between them. This CDR3 comprises 12 residues. The CDR3 sequence: CASSQGRGPQHF. Written as DNA, the CDR3 is TGTGCCAGCAGCCAGGGGAGAGGGCCCCAGCATTTT.

The chain is built from TRBV28 and TRBJ1-1; D not certain. Trimming stripped 5 bases from V and 1 base from J, with 8 bases between. Germline assignment: CDR1 MDHEN and CDR2 SYDVKM. The CDR3 has 13 amino acids. The CDR3: CASSGHTNTEAFF. The CDR3 region has the DNA TGTGCCAGCAGTGGCCATACGAACACTGAAGCTTTCTTT.

This rearrangement joins TRBV24-1 to TRBJ2-6, with 7 bases fitting TRBD1. This CDR3 is 18 amino acids long. Germline V CDR1 and CDR2: KGHDR, SFDVKD. V shed 7 bases, J shed 0 bases, and the junction held 11 bases outside the gene matches. DNA for the CDR3: TGTGCCACCAGGACGCCTGGGACAGTGATCTCTGGGGCCAACGTCCTGACTTTC. Translating gives CATRTPGTVISGANVLTF.

This clone was picked up one time. V and J are TRBV29-1 and TRBJ2-3; 8 bases agree with TRBD2. The CDR3 spans 15 residues. Germline CDR1 reads SQVTM; CDR2 reads ANQGSEA. Trimming took 7 bases from V and 5 from J; bases not matched to a gene: 14. The CDR3: CSAGSGLVVRDTQYF. CDR3 nucleotides: TGCAGCGCGGGGTCGGGACTAGTCGTTCGAGATACGCAGTATTTT.

The V and J genes are TRBV15 and TRBJ2-2; the D gene is possibly TRBD1 (5 bases). The CDR3 is 15 residues long. Germline-derived CDR1 and CDR2 are LNHNV and YYDKDF (reference sequence). V dropped 5 bases and J dropped 4 bases, with 14 bases sitting between them. Here the CDR3 reads CATSFAQGGTGELFF. Written as DNA, the CDR3 is TGTGCCACCAGCTTCGCCCAGGGTGGCACCGGGGAGCTGTTTTTT.

This clone was recorded only once. The rearrangement joins TRBV28 to TRBJ2-5; TRBD2 matches 10 bases. The CDR3 loop spans 15 amino acids. J was trimmed by 5 bases and V by 4 bases; bases with no gene match: 7. The germline gives CDR1 MDHEN, CDR2 SYDVKM. The CDR3 spells CASSSLAGGGETQYF. CDR3 bases: TGTGCCAGCAGTTCCTTAGCGGGAGGCGGGGAGACCCAGTACTTC.

This clone has a handful of counts. The chain couples TRBV18 to TRBJ1-6, with 7 bases aligning to TRBD1. The CDR3 sequence is 15 residues long. Germline lookup yields CDR1 KGHSH and CDR2 LQKENI. Trimming removed 0 bases from V and 6 bases from J; junction bases left unmatched: 2. The CDR3 bases are TGTGCCAGCTCACCACCGGGACAGATTAATTCACCCCTCCACTTT. Amino acid sequence: CASSPPGQINSPLHF.

The chain joins TRBV28 to TRBJ1-2, with D possibly matching TRBD1 (5 bases). Germline V lookup: CDR1 MDHEN, CDR2 SYDVKM. The V and J ends lost 6 bases and 4 bases respectively, with 12 bases between them. This CDR3 spans 13 amino acids. CDR3 nucleotide sequence: TGTGCCAGCAGGCAACAGGATAGCTATGGCTACACCTTC. This sequence encodes CASRQQDSYGYTF.

The chain couples TRBV7-8 to TRBJ1-5; 7 nucleotides line up with TRBD1. After removal of 5 bases from V and 2 bases from J, the junction contained 9 bases not matched to a gene. The CDR3 consists of 16 residues. The germline V gene encodes CDR1 SGHVS and CDR2 FQNEAQ. CDR3 nucleotide sequence: TGTGCCAGCAGCCCCCGGACAGGCCGGGGCAATCAGCCCCAGCATTTT. It specifies CASSPRTGRGNQPQHF.